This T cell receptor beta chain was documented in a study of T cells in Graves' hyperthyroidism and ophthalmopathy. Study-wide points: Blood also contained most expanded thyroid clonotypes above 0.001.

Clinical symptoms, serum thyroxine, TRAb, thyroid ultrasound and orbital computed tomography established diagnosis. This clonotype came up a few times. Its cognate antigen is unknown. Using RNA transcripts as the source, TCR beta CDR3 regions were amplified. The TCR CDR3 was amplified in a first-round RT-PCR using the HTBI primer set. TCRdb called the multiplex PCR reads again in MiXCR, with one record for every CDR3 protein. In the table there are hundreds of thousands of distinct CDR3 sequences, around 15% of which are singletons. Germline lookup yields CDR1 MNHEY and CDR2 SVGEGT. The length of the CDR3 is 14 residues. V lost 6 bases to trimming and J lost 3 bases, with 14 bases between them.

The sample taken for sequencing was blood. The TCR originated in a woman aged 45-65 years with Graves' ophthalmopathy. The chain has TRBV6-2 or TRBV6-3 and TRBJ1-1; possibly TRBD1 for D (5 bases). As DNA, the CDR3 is TGTGCCAGCAGCAGCAGGGTCGAGGACACTGAAGCTTTCTTT. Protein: CASSSRVEDTEAFF.